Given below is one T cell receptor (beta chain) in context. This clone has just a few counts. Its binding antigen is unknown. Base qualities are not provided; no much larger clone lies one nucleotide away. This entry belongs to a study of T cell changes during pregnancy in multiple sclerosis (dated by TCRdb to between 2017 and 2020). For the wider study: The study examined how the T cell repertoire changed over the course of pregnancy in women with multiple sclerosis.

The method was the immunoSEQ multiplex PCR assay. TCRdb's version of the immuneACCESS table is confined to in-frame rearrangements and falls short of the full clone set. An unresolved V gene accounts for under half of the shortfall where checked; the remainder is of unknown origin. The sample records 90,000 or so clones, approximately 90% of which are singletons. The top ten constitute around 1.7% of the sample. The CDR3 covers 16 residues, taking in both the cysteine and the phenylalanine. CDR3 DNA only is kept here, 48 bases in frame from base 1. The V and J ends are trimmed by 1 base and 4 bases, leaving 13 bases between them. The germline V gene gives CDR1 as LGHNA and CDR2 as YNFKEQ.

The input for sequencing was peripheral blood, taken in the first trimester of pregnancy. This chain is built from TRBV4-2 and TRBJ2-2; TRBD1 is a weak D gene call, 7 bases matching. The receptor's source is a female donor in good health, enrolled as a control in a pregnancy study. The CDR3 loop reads CASSQAVQGGTGELFF. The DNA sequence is TGTGCCAGCAGCCAAGCTGTTCAGGGGGGCACCGGGGAGCTGTTTTTT.